These 30 T cell receptor beta chains were all obtained from the same sample, sequenced in a study of blood T cell repertoires in COVID-19. Method: immunoSEQ multiplex PCR; TCRdb's copy keeps in-frame clones and lacks some. The repertoire holds approximately 170,000 clones, with roughly 80% as singletons. Sequenced sample: PBMCs or T cells enriched from blood (not recorded which). The receptor source for this set is a woman younger than 45 who had recovered from COVID-19.

In nucleotides, the CDR3 is TGTGCCACCAGCACGAGACAGGGACACACCATATATTTT. This translates into CATSTRQGHTIYF. This chain uses TRBV15 with TRBJ1-3, with TRBD1 matching 7 bases. The germline gives CDR1 LNHNV, CDR2 YYDKDF (reference sequence). V lost 4 bases to trimming and J lost 8 bases; unmatched junction nucleotides: 5. The CDR3 is made up of 13 amino acids.

The V call is TRBV10-3, the J call TRBJ2-2; TRBD1 matches 7 bases. Germline values: CDR1 ENHRY, CDR2 SYGVKD. The CDR3 contains 16 residues. V was pared by 5 bases and J by 4 bases, with 10 bases of the junction left unmatched. The CDR3 nucleotides read TGTGCCATCAGTCTCAGGGGGACAGACTTCACCGGGGAGCTGTTTTTT. Its protein product is CAISLRGTDFTGELFF.

This sequence joins TRBV5-4 and TRBJ2-1, with 12 bases fitting TRBD2. The CDR3 runs to 15 residues. Germline lookup yields CDR1 SGHNT and CDR2 YYREEE (reference sequence). V lost 4 bases, J lost 10 bases, and 9 bases stayed unmatched. The CDR3 bases are TGTGCCAGCAGCAAGTGGACTAGCGGGGTTTTGGAGCAGTTCTTC. Encoded protein: CASSKWTSGVLEQFF.

The rearrangement links TRBV6-1 to TRBJ1-1; D is unresolved. The CDR3 spans 12 residues. In germline, CDR1 is MNHNS, CDR2 SASEGT. V shed 2 bases and J shed 4 bases, with 5 bases lying between them. The CDR3 spells CASSESGTEAFF. CDR3 bases: TGTGCCAGCAGTGAATCGGGCACTGAAGCTTTCTTT.

This rearrangement joins TRBV4-1 to TRBJ1-4, with D possibly matching TRBD1 (5 bases). The ends were cut back, 1 base at V and 9 bases at J, with 12 bases in the middle. Germline V lookup: CDR1 MGHRA, CDR2 YSYEKL. CDR3 length: 14 amino acids. The CDR3 sequence is CASSQAGGGKKLFF. The CDR3, as DNA: TGCGCCAGCAGCCAAGCGGGGGGAGGAAAAAAACTGTTTTTT.

The J gene is TRBJ2-3, the V gene TRBV7-3; possible D gene TRBD1, 5 bases. Trimming removed 2 bases at V and 1 base at J, with 13 bases between. In germline, CDR1 is SGHTA, CDR2 FQGTGA. This CDR3 has 16 residues. CDR3 sequence reads: CASSLGARSGTDTQYF. The CDR3 region has the DNA TGTGCCAGCAGCTTAGGGGCTAGGTCTGGCACAGATACGCAGTATTTT.

This chain joins TRBV2 and TRBJ2-5, with 14 bases identical to TRBD2. Germline V gene data show CDR1 as SNHLY and CDR2 as FYNNEI. The CDR3 covers 15 residues. With 5 bases clipped from V and 5 bases from J, the junction kept 4 bases outside the gene matches. The CDR3 region has the DNA TGTGCCAGCAGTTCACGGACTAGCGGGGGGGAGACCCAGTACTTC. This sequence encodes CASSSRTSGGETQYF.

This chain joins TRBV28 and TRBJ1-1, with D possibly being TRBD1 (5 bases). The germline V gene has CDR1 MDHEN and CDR2 SYDVKM. The V gene lost 10 bases and the J gene lost 0 bases, with 12 bases spanning the gap. This CDR3 comprises 13 residues. The CDR3 is CATAGGVNTEAFF. The CDR3 region has the DNA TGTGCCACCGCGGGGGGAGTGAACACTGAAGCTTTCTTT.

V is TRBV24-1 and J is TRBJ1-2; 8 positions match TRBD1. Germline CDR1 is KGHDR and CDR2 is SFDVKD. The CDR3 is 16 amino acids. V shed 4 bases, J shed 4 bases, and the junction held 10 bases outside the gene matches. The CDR3 sequence is CATSETDREGLYGYTF. The CDR3 nucleotides are TGTGCCACCAGTGAAACGGACAGGGAGGGACTCTATGGCTACACCTTC.

This chain links TRBV27 with TRBJ1-5, with D tentatively TRBD1 (5 bases). The V gene lost 4 bases and the J gene lost 0 bases, with 10 bases spanning the gap. In germline, CDR1 is MNHEY, CDR2 SMNVEV (reference sequence). The CDR3 sequence is 15 residues long. The CDR3 coding sequence is TGTGCCAGCAGTTCGGGGGTACTTAGCAATCAGCCCCAGCATTTT. Residues: CASSSGVLSNQPQHF.

The chain uses TRBV19 and TRBJ1-4, with a possible D match to TRBD1 (6 bases). V was clipped by 6 bases and J by 1 base, with 9 bases between them. In germline, CDR1 is LNHDA, CDR2 SQIVND (reference sequence). The CDR3 is 14 residues long. In DNA form, the CDR3 reads TGTGCCAGTAGCCCGACAGGAACTAATGAAAAACTGTTTTTT. This encodes CASSPTGTNEKLFF. The variable domain in full, completed from reference TRBV19 and TRBJ1-4, reads DGGITQSPKYLFRKEGQNVTLSCEQNLNHDAMYWYRQDPGQGLRLIYYSQIVNDFQKGDIAEGYSVSREKKESFPLTVTSAQKNPTAFYLCASSPTGTNEKLFFGSGTQLSVL.

Of note for this clone: The sample holds other DNA sequences that translate to the same CDR3. The gene calls are TRBV27 and TRBJ2-7; 8 bases are a match to TRBD1. V trimming: 5 bases; J trimming: 2 bases; junction bases outside the gene matches: 5. Germline assignment: CDR1 MNHEY and CDR2 SMNVEV (reference sequence). The CDR3 runs to 14 residues. The CDR3 DNA sequence: TGTGCCAGCAGTCCCGGACAGGGACCCTACGAGCAGTACTTC. This sequence encodes CASSPGQGPYEQYF.

V usage is TRBV5-1 and J usage is TRBJ2-5, with 7 bases fitting TRBD2. The trim removed 1 base at V and 1 base at J, leaving 1 base unmatched. Germline CDR1 reads SGHRS; CDR2 reads YFSETQ. The CDR3 runs to 14 residues. In DNA, the CDR3 is TGCGCCAGCAGCTTGAGCGGGACCCAAGAGACCCAGTACTTC. Its translation is CASSLSGTQETQYF.

The gene calls are TRBV20-1 and TRBJ2-1; the match to TRBD2 covers 7 bases. The germline gives CDR1 DFQATT, CDR2 SNEGSKA (reference sequence). Trimming removed 6 bases from V and 11 bases from J; junction bases left unmatched: 7. CDR3 length: 11 residues. CDR3 region: CSAPTSAKQFF. In nucleotides, the CDR3 is TGCAGTGCCCCCACTAGCGCAAAGCAGTTCTTC.

This clone was seen just once. J is TRBJ1-2 and V is TRBV5-4, with 9 nucleotides matching TRBD1. The CDR3 length is 14 residues. Germline CDR1 and CDR2: SGHNT and YYREEE (reference sequence). J gave up 4 bases and V 5 bases, and 6 bases lay outside the gene matches. The CDR3 loop reads CASRRTGASYGYTF. For the CDR3, the DNA is TGTGCCAGCAGACGGACAGGGGCGAGCTATGGCTACACCTTC. The entire variable domain, with the rest obtained from reference TRBV5-4 and TRBJ1-2, is as follows: ETGVTQSPTHLIKTRGQQVTLRCSSQSGHNTVSWYQQALGQGPQFIFQYYREEENGRGNFPPRFSGLQFPNYSSELNVNALELDDSALYLCASRRTGASYGYTFGSGTRLTVV.

This clone was observed at least ten times. This chain joins TRBV30 and TRBJ2-3; D possibly corresponds to TRBD1 (6 bases). Germline V gives CDR1 GTSNPN, CDR2 SVGIG (reference sequence). Trimming took off 8 bases at V and 5 bases at J, with 17 bases between the two ends. This CDR3 is built from 13 residues. The CDR3 is CARSQRGRDTQYF. The CDR3 DNA follows: TGTGCCCGATCCCAAAGGGGGAGAGATACGCAGTATTTT.

The V gene is TRBV7-2, the J gene TRBJ1-2; D is undetermined. V was pared by 3 bases and J by 6 bases, with 11 bases between. The germline V gene encodes CDR1 SGHTA and CDR2 FQGNSA. The CDR3 extends over 13 amino acids. CDR3 sequence: CASSLRDRNGYTF. The DNA for the CDR3 is TGTGCCAGCAGCTTGAGGGATCGGAATGGCTACACCTTC.

V is TRBV4-2 and J is TRBJ1-4, with D maybe TRBD1 (5 bases). Trimming removed 2 bases at V and 8 bases at J, with 12 bases between. This CDR3 has 14 residues. The V gene's germline CDR1 is LGHNA and CDR2 YNFKEQ. CDR3 protein: CASSQIGGGEKLFF. The CDR3 DNA reads TGTGCCAGCAGCCAAATTGGCGGGGGAGAAAAACTGTTTTTT.

This chain links TRBV6-1 with TRBJ2-1; 9 bases fit TRBD2. Trimming took 2 bases from V and 9 from J; bases not matched to a gene: 17. Germline CDR1 and CDR2: MNHNS and SASEGT. The CDR3 totals 18 residues. CDR3 residues: CASSELPSGSGRTVEQFF. In DNA form, the CDR3 reads TGTGCCAGCAGTGAACTCCCATCGGGTAGCGGGAGAACCGTTGAGCAGTTCTTC.

The chain uses TRBV19 and TRBJ1-5, with 12 positions matching TRBD1. V trimming: 5 bases; J trimming: 5 bases; junction bases outside the gene matches: 7. In germline, CDR1 is LNHDA, CDR2 SQIVND (reference sequence). CDR3 length: 16 amino acids. DNA of the CDR3: TGTGCCAGTAGTGCTCCGGGACAGGGGGCTTATCAGCCCCAGCATTTT. This codes for CASSAPGQGAYQPQHF.

The chain joins TRBV7-2 to TRBJ2-1, with 9 nucleotides matching TRBD2. Looked up from germline, CDR1 is SGHTA and CDR2 is FQGNSA. The CDR3 is 16 amino acids. After removal of 1 base from V and 4 bases from J, the junction contained 5 bases not matched to a gene. As DNA, the CDR3 is TGTGCCAGCAGCTTAGTAGGCGGGGGGGCTTACAATGAGCAGTTCTTC. It codes for CASSLVGGGAYNEQFF.

The gene calls are TRBV19 and TRBJ1-1; the match to TRBD1 covers 8 bases. This CDR3 is 13 amino acids long. Trimming at V came to 6 bases and at J to 6 bases, leaving 6 bases not matched to a gene. Germline CDR1 and CDR2: LNHDA and SQIVND (reference sequence). The CDR3 spells CASSTTGVSEAFF. CDR3 nucleotide sequence: TGTGCCAGTAGCACGACAGGGGTCTCTGAAGCTTTCTTT.

The chain links TRBV18 to TRBJ1-1, with no clear D. The length of the CDR3 is 14 residues. The V end was cut by 3 bases, the J end by 4 bases, with 12 bases between. Germline CDR1 KGHSH, CDR2 LQKENI. CDR3 in amino acids: CASSPPDWGTEAFF. The CDR3 DNA is TGTGCCAGCTCACCCCCGGACTGGGGCACTGAAGCTTTCTTT. The full variable domain, completed using reference TRBV18 and TRBJ1-1, is NAGVMQNPRHLVRRRGQEARLRCSPMKGHSHVYWYRQLPEEGLKFMVYLQKENIIDESGMPKERFSAEFPKEGPSILRIQQVVRGDSAAYFCASSPPDWGTEAFFGQGTRLTVV.

The chain carries TRBV5-4 and TRBJ2-1; 9 nucleotides agree with TRBD2. J lost 9 bases, V lost 4 bases, and 5 bases had no gene match. The CDR3 length is 13 residues. Germline V gene sequence: CDR1 SGHNT, CDR2 YYREEE (reference sequence). The CDR3 DNA reads TGTGCCAGCAGCACGGGACTAGCTAGTGAGCAGTTCTTC. It encodes CASSTGLASEQFF.

J is TRBJ2-7 and V is TRBV7-2; D possibly corresponds to TRBD2 (6 bases). This CDR3 has 16 amino acids. The germline CDR1 and CDR2 sequences are SGHTA and FQGNSA. V was clipped by 2 bases and J by 2 bases, with 16 bases between them. DNA of the CDR3: TGTGCCAGCAGCTTACGCGGGGCCAGCCTTACCTACGAGCAGTACTTC. Translation: CASSLRGASLTYEQYF.

The rearrangement joins TRBV28 to TRBJ2-1; the match to TRBD2 covers 14 bases. After removal of 6 bases from V and 9 bases from J, the junction contained 4 bases not matched to a gene. This CDR3 region has 14 residues. Germline V gene data show CDR1 as MDHEN and CDR2 as SYDVKM. The chain's CDR3 is CASRIGLAGGEQFF. The CDR3 coding sequence is TGTGCCAGCAGAATAGGACTAGCGGGAGGTGAGCAGTTCTTC. Drawing the rest from reference TRBV28 and TRBJ2-1, the complete variable domain is DVKVTQSSRYLVKRTGEKVFLECVQDMDHENMFWYRQDPGLGLRLIYFSYDVKMKEKGDIPEGYSVSREKKERFSLILESASTNQTSMYLCASRIGLAGGEQFFGPGTRLTVL.

This clone appeared a few times. V is TRBV6-5 and J is TRBJ1-4; 8 positions agree with TRBD1. The CDR3 length is 13 residues. Unmatched junction bases numbered 6, after V lost 7 bases and J lost 8 bases. CDR1 MNHEY and CDR2 SVGAGI come from the germline V gene. This chain's CDR3 is CASNGQGREKLFF. In DNA, the CDR3 is TGTGCCAGCAACGGACAGGGAAGAGAAAAACTGTTTTTT.

V usage is TRBV7-8 and J usage is TRBJ1-2, with D maybe TRBD1 (6 bases). The CDR3 loop spans 15 amino acids. V dropped 7 bases and J dropped 4 bases, with 19 bases sitting between them. CDR1 and CDR2 (germline): SGHVS, FQNEAQ. The CDR3 protein is CASTDLTRGSYGYTF. The CDR3 DNA reads TGTGCCAGCACCGACCTTACTAGGGGGTCCTATGGCTACACCTTC.

This clone was seen a handful of times. The chain carries TRBV28 and TRBJ1-2; D ambiguous. Per germline, CDR1 MDHEN and CDR2 SYDVKM. The V gene lost 2 bases and the J gene lost 4 bases, with 8 bases spanning the gap. The CDR3 sequence is 13 residues long. CDR3 sequence (DNA): TGTGCCAGCAGTTTAGTGTCAGGCTATGGCTACACCTTC. Its protein is CASSLVSGYGYTF.

The V call is TRBV19, the J call TRBJ2-1; possible D gene TRBD2, 6 bases. Germline loops: CDR1 LNHDA, CDR2 SQIVND (reference sequence). The CDR3 is 12 residues long. Trimming left V 10 bases short and J 4 bases short, with 11 bases between. The CDR3 DNA is TGTGCCACCTGGGGAGGATACAATGAGCAGTTCTTC. Amino acids: CATWGGYNEQFF. The full variable domain, rest sourced from reference TRBV19 and TRBJ2-1, is DGGITQSPKYLFRKEGQNVTLSCEQNLNHDAMYWYRQDPGQGLRLIYYSQIVNDFQKGDIAEGYSVSREKKESFPLTVTSAQKNPTAFYLCATWGGYNEQFFGPGTRLTVL.